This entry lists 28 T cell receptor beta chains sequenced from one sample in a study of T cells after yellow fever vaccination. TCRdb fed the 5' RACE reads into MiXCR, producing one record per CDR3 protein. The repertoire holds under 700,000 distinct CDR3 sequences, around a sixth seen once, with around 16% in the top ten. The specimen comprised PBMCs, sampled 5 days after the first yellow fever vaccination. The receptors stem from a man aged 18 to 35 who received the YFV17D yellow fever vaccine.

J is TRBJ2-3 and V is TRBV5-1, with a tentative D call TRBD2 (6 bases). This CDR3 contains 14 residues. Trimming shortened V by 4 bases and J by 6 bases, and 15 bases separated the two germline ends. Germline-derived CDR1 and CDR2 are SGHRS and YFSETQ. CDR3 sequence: CASSPDVGGDTQYF. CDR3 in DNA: TGCGCCAGCAGCCCCGACGTGGGAGGCGATACGCAGTATTTT.

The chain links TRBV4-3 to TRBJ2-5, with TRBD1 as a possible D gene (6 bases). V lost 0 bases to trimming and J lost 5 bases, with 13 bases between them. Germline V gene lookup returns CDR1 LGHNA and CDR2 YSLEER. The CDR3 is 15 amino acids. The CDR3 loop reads CASSQDTGSEETQYF. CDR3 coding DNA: TGCGCCAGCAGCCAAGATACAGGGTCCGAGGAGACCCAGTACTTC.

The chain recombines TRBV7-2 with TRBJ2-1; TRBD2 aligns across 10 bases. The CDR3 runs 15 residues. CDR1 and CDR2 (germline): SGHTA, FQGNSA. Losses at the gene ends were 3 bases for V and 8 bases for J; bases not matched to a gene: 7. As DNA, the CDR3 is TGTGCCAGCAGCTTCGTGGCTAGCGGGAGCGATGAGCAGTTCTTC. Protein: CASSFVASGSDEQFF.

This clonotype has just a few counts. CDR3 DNA: TGTGCCAGCAGTTTCGACAGCCAGCTCTTCTCTGGGGCCAACGTCCTGACTTTC. This codes for CASSFDSQLFSGANVLTF. V is TRBV6-2 or TRBV6-3 and J is TRBJ2-6, with D possibly matching TRBD1 (5 bases). The CDR3 runs to 18 residues. The V gene's germline CDR1 is MNHEY and CDR2 SVGEGT. V was pared by 4 bases and J by 0 bases, with 16 bases between.

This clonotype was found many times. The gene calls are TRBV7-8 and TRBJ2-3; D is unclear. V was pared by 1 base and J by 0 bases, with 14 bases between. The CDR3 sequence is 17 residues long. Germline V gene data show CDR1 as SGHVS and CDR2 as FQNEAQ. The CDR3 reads CASSLGPIGRSTDTQYF. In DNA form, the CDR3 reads TGTGCCAGCAGCTTAGGGCCCATAGGCAGGAGCACAGATACGCAGTATTTT. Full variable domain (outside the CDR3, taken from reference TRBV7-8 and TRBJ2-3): GAGVSQSPRYKVAKRGQDVALRCDPISGHVSLFWYQQALGQGPEFLTYFQNEAQLDKSGLPSDRFFAERPEGSVSTLKIQRTQQEDSAVYLCASSLGPIGRSTDTQYFGPGTRLTVL.

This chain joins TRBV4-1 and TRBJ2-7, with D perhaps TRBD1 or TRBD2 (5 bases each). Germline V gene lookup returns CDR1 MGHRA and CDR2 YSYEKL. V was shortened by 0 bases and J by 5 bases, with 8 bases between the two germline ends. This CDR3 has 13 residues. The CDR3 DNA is TGCGCCAGCAGCCAAGACAGGGACCACGAGCAGTACGTC. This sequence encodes CASSQDRDHEQYV.

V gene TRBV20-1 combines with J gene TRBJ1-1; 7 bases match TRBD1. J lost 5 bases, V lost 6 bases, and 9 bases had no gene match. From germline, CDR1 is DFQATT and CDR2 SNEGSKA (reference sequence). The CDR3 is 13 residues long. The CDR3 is CSAATTGITEAFF. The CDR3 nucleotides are TGCAGTGCCGCTACGACAGGGATAACTGAAGCTTTCTTT.

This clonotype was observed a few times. Here the CDR3 reads CASSRGSYHQETQYF. The CDR3 DNA is TGCGCCAGCAGCCGGGGTTCCTACCATCAAGAGACCCAGTACTTC. The chain combines TRBV4-3 with TRBJ2-5, with D unresolved. The V gene's germline CDR1 is LGHNA and CDR2 YSLEER. This CDR3 has 15 amino acids. The V and J ends lost 4 bases and 2 bases respectively, with 14 bases between them.

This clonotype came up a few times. The CDR3 reads CAWSTGGEGNQPQHF. The CDR3 region has the DNA TGTGCCTGGAGCACAGGGGGCGAGGGCAATCAGCCCCAGCATTTT. V gene TRBV30 combines with J gene TRBJ1-5; 9 positions match TRBD1. This CDR3 comprises 15 residues. V shed 3 bases, J shed 2 bases, and the junction held 5 bases outside the gene matches. Germline CDR1 GTSNPN, CDR2 SVGIG (reference sequence).

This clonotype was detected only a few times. The CDR3 region has the DNA TGTGCCAGCAGCTTAACGATGGGCGAGAACACTGAAGCTTTCTTT. Amino acids: CASSLTMGENTEAFF. This chain uses TRBV7-3 with TRBJ1-1; D uncertain. V gave up 0 bases and J gave up 1 base, with 9 bases separating them. The germline V gene encodes CDR1 SGHTA and CDR2 FQGTGA. The CDR3 covers 15 residues.

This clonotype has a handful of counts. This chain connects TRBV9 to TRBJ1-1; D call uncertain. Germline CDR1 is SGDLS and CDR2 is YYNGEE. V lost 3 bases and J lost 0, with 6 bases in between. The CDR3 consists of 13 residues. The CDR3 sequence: CASSGAMNTEAFF. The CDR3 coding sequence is TGTGCCAGCAGCGGCGCCATGAACACTGAAGCTTTCTTT.

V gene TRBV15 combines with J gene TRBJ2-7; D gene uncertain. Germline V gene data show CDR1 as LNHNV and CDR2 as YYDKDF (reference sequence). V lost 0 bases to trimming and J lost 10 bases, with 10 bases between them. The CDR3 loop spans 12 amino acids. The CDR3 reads CATSRDWGYQYF. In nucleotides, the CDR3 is TGTGCCACCAGCAGAGATTGGGGTTACCAGTACTTC.

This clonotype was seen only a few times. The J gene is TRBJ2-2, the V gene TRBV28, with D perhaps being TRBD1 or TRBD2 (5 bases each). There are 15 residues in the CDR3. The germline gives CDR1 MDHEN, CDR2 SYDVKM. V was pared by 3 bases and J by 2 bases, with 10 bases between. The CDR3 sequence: CASSFPGANTGELFF. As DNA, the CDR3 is TGTGCCAGCAGTTTCCCCGGGGCCAACACCGGGGAGCTGTTTTTT.

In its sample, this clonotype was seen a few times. CDR3 region: CATSVAGGATWDEQFF. The CDR3 coding sequence is TGTGCCACCAGTGTAGCGGGGGGAGCCACATGGGATGAGCAGTTCTTC. The chain has TRBV24-1 and TRBJ2-1; TRBD2 agrees at 10 bases. J was trimmed by 8 bases and V by 5 bases; bases with no gene match: 11. CDR1 and CDR2 (germline): KGHDR, SFDVKD. This CDR3 is 16 amino acids long.

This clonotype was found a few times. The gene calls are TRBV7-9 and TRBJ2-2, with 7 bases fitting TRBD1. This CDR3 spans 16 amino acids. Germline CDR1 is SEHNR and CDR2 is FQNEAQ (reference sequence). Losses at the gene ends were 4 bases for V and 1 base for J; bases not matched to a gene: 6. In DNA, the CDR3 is TGTGCCAGCAGCTCCATAGACAGGGAGAACACCGGGGAGCTGTTTTTT. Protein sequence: CASSSIDRENTGELFF.

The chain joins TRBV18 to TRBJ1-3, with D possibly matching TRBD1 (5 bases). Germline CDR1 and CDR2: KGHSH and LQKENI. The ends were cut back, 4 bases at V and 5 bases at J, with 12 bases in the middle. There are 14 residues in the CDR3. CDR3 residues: CASSLTVDRNTIYF. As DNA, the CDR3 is TGTGCCAGCTCACTGACAGTAGACCGAAACACCATATATTTT.

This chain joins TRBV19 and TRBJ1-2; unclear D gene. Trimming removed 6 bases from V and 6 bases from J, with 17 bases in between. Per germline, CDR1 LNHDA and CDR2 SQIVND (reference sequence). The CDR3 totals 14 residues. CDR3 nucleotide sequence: TGTGCCAGTAGGTTCGTAAATGAGATCCATGGCTACACCTTC. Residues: CASRFVNEIHGYTF.

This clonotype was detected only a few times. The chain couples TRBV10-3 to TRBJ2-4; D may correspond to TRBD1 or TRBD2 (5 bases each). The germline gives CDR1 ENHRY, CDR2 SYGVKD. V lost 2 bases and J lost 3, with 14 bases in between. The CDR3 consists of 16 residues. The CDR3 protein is CAISERVWGNKNIQYF. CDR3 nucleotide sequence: TGTGCCATCAGTGAGAGGGTCTGGGGGAACAAAAACATTCAGTACTTC.

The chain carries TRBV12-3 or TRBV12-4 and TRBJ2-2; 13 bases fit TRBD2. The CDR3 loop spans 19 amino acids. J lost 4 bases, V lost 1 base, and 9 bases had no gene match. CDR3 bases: TGTGCCAGCAGTTTAGGGTGGACTAGCGGGGGAATAAGCACCGGGGAGCTGTTTTTT. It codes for CASSLGWTSGGISTGELFF.

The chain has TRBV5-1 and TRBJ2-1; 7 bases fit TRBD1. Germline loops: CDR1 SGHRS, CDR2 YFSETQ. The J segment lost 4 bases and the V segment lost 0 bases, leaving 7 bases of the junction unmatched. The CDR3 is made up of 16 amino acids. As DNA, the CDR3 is TGCGCCAGCAGCTTGGCCGGACAGGCCGTATACAATGAGCAGTTCTTC. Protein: CASSLAGQAVYNEQFF.

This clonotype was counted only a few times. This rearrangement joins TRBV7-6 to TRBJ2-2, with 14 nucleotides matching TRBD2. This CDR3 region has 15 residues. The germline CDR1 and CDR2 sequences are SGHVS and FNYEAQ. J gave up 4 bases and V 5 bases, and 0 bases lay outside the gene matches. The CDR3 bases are TGTGCCAGCAGCGGGACTAGCGGGGGCACCGGGGAGCTGTTTTTT. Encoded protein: CASSGTSGGTGELFF.

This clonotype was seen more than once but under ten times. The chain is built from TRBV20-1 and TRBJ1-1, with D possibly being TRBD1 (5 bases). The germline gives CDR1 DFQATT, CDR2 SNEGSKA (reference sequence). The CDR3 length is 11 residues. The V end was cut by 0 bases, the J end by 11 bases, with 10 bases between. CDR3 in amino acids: CSARDMRGAFF. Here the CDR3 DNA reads TGCAGTGCTAGAGATATGAGGGGTGCTTTCTTT.

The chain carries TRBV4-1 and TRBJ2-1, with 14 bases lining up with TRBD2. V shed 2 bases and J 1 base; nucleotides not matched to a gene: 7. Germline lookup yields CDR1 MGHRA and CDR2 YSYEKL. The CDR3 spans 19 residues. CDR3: CASSQIGGLAGDSYNEQFF. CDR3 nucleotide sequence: TGCGCCAGCAGCCAAATTGGGGGACTAGCGGGGGATTCCTACAATGAGCAGTTCTTC.

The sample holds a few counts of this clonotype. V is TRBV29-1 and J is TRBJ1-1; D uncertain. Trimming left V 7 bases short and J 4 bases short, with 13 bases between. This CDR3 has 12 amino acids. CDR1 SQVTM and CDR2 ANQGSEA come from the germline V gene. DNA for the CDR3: TGCAGCGCCATCAAGGCGGCCACTGAAGCTTTCTTT. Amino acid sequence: CSAIKAATEAFF.

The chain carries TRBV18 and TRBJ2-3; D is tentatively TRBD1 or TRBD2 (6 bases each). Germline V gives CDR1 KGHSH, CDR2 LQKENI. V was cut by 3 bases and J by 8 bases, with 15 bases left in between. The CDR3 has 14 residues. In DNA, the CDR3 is TGTGCCAGCTCACCCGGGGGCCCGGGTGCTACGCAGTATTTT. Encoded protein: CASSPGGPGATQYF.

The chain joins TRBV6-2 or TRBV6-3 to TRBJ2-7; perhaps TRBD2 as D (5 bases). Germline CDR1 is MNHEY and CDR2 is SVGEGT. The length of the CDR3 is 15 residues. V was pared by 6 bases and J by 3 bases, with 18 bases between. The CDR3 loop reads CASSPLGNSFYEQYV. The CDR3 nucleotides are TGTGCCAGCAGCCCACTAGGTAACAGCTTCTACGAGCAGTACGTC.

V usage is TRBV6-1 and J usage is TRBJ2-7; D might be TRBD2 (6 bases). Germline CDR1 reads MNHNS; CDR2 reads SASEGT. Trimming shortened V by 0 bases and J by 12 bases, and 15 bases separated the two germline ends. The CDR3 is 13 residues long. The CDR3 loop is CASSEANTPGGYV. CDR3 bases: TGTGCCAGCAGTGAAGCGAACACCCCCGGGGGGTACGTC.

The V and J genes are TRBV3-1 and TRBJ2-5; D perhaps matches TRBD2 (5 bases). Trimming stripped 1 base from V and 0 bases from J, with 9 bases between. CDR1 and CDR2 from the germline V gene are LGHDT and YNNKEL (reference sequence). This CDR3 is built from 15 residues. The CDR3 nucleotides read TGTGCCAGCAGCCAAGGCGGACTGAACCAAGAGACCCAGTACTTC. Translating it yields CASSQGGLNQETQYF.